The 9 T cell receptor beta chains below come from one sample, sequenced in a study of beta chain features in type 1 diabetes. Notes on the study in general: Moderate but significant shortening of TCRB CDR3s was recorded in all four CD4+ subsets from Type 1 diabetes patients.

The whole isolated RNA underwent reverse transcription, so sequencing captured expressed TCRB transcripts. Repertoires were generated with immunoSEQ multiplex PCR, while TCRdb's copy carries only in-frame clones and drops some. The sample lists some 660,000 clones; about an eighth were seen once. No antigens are known for them. The specimen sequenced was naive CD4+ T cells from blood. The receptors originated from a man aged 18 to 29 with type 1 diabetes.

The V and J genes are TRBV20-1 and TRBJ2-5; possible D gene TRBD1, 6 bases. The germline CDR1 and CDR2 sequences are DFQATT and SNEGSKA (reference sequence). The CDR3 covers 11 residues. Trimming removed 5 bases at V and 3 bases at J, with 7 bases between. CDR3 protein: CSAAGEETQYF. DNA of the CDR3: TGCAGTGCTGCAGGGGAAGAGACCCAGTACTTC.

The V call is TRBV30, the J call TRBJ2-7; D may be TRBD2 (5 bases). CDR3 length: 15 residues. V shed 7 bases and J shed 0 bases, with 19 bases lying between them. Germline loops: CDR1 GTSNPN, CDR2 SVGIG (reference sequence). For the CDR3, the DNA is TGTGCCTACGCCTCGCGGGTCCCTCTCTCCTACGAGCAGTACTTC. Translation: CAYASRVPLSYEQYF.

This clone has a handful of counts. J is TRBJ2-1 and V is TRBV29-1; D is possibly TRBD2 (5 bases). Germline V gives CDR1 SQVTM, CDR2 ANQGSEA. This CDR3 is 12 amino acids long. Trimming took off 6 bases at V and 6 bases at J, with 12 bases between the two ends. CDR3 DNA sequence: TGCAGCGTCGGACTCCCCATCAATGAGCAGTTCTTC. This sequence encodes CSVGLPINEQFF.

This clone was counted between two and nine times. This same CDR3 is encoded by further DNA sequences in the sample. The J gene is TRBJ2-3, the V gene TRBV18, with no clear D. CDR1 and CDR2 (germline): KGHSH, LQKENI. The V and J ends lost 9 bases and 2 bases respectively, with 6 bases between them. This CDR3 is 11 amino acids long. The CDR3, as DNA: TGTGCCAGTTCCTACACAGATACGCAGTATTTT. This encodes CASSYTDTQYF.

The chain combines TRBV9 with TRBJ2-7, with 10 bases lining up with TRBD2. The ends lost 2 bases at V and 7 bases at J; junction bases unmatched: 12. Germline V gene sequence: CDR1 SGDLS, CDR2 YYNGEE. This CDR3 is 16 amino acids long. The chain's CDR3 is CASSVTQAGGPQEQYF. CDR3 sequence (DNA): TGTGCCAGCAGCGTTACGCAAGCGGGAGGGCCTCAAGAGCAGTACTTC.

For the CDR3, the DNA is TGCAGCGTTGGCCGCTCCGACTGGTATGGCTACACCTTC. It specifies CSVGRSDWYGYTF. This chain connects TRBV29-1 to TRBJ1-2; D gene uncertain. Germline V lookup: CDR1 SQVTM, CDR2 ANQGSEA. V was pared by 4 bases and J by 5 bases, with 14 bases between. This CDR3 is 13 amino acids long.

Worth noting for this clone: Given the absence of the conserved phenylalanine or tryptophan at the CDR3 end, a read error is likely. It is unclear where the CDR3 begins or ends on the DNA, so no DNA is shown, and the CDR3 is as TCRdb lists it. The rearrangement joins TRBV29-1 to TRBJ1-5; TRBD1, the table's D call, was not compared with the DNA. Per the germline V gene, CDR1 is SQVTM and CDR2 is ANQGSEA. From its first to its last residue, the CDR3 has 8 amino acids. The chain's CDR3 is CSVAGTES.

This clone was counted between two and nine times. The genes are TRBV29-1 and TRBJ1-6; D not resolved. This CDR3 has 13 residues. Trimming shortened V by 6 bases and J by 7 bases, and 13 bases separated the two germline ends. Per germline, CDR1 SQVTM and CDR2 ANQGSEA. The CDR3 here is CSVQSALNSPLHF. The CDR3 nucleotides are TGCAGCGTCCAAAGCGCGCTCAATTCACCCCTCCACTTT.

This sequence joins TRBV2 and TRBJ2-2; 12 bases align to TRBD2. The CDR3 contains 14 residues. V lost 6 bases to trimming and J lost 13 bases; unmatched junction nucleotides: 9. CDR1 SNHLY and CDR2 FYNNEI come from the germline V gene. The CDR3 is CASRKGLAGGPLFF. The CDR3 bases are TGTGCCAGCAGGAAGGGGCTAGCGGGAGGGCCGCTGTTTTTT. Variable domain in full (rest from reference TRBV2 and TRBJ2-2): EPEVTQTPSHQVTQMGQEVILRCVPISNHLYFYWYRQILGQKVEFLVSFYNNEISEKSEIFDDQFSVERPDGSNFTLKIRSTKLEDSAMYFCASRKGLAGGPLFFGEGSRLTVL.